Included here is one T cell receptor (beta chain) sequence, with context. CDR1 and CDR2 from the germline V gene are LNHNV and YYDKDF (reference sequence). The CDR3 is made up of 16 amino acids. The J segment lost 0 bases and the V segment lost 0 bases, leaving 5 bases of the junction unmatched. A CD8+CD4-CCR7+CD45RA+ phenotype served as the sorting definition for naive CD8 T cells. The data derive from a study of molecular identifiers for immune sequencing clone quantification. Bulk TCR library preparation followed previously described methods with listed TCR primers. Using its own MiXCR run on the PCR reads, TCRdb lists one record per CDR3 protein. Of more than 550,000 distinct CDR3 sequences in the sample, about 25% were seen once.

Sequenced input: naive CD8+ T cells from blood, with Jurkat cell RNA spiked in. Stated subset: FACS-sorted CD8+CD4-CCR7+CD45RA+ naive T cells. The sequence came from a human donor in good health. Some libraries in this study had Jurkat cell RNA spiked in. The chain employs TRBV15 and TRBJ2-7; 7 bases fit TRBD1. CDR3 loop: CATSRDYRDSSYEQYF. The CDR3, as DNA: TGTGCCACCAGCAGAGATTATCGGGACAGCTCCTACGAGCAGTACTTC.